The clone carrying this T cell receptor (beta chain) was seen a single time. The antigen is undetermined. CDR1 is SGHTA and CDR2 is FQGTGA in the germline V gene. The CDR3 sequence is 13 residues long. V gave up 2 bases and J gave up 6 bases, with 7 bases separating them. These data originate in a study of vaccination and CD4 T cells after COVID-19. Treatment given: approximately nine-day PBMC culture with coronavirus spike peptide pools or control peptides (ViraFEST assay). The Oncomine TCR Beta short-read assay generated sequence data from the DNA of cultured CD4+ T cells. TCRdb fed the PCR reads into MiXCR, producing one record per CDR3 protein. The sample includes over 14,000 distinct CDR3 sequences, around 56% of them seen just once. The study, taken as a whole, reports: Convalescent patients' median share of reactive clones seen only post-vaccination was over 65%.

This TCR came from a human donor who had recovered from COVID-19. The sequencing input was CD4+ T cells from blood, cultured in vitro. The chain carries TRBV7-3 and TRBJ2-2, with D possibly being TRBD2 (6 bases). The CDR3 is CASSLGGSGELFF. The DNA for the CDR3 is TGTGCCAGCAGCTTAGGAGGGTCCGGGGAGCTGTTTTTT. Full variable domain (remainder filled in from reference TRBV7-3 and TRBJ2-2): GAGVSQTPSNKVTEKGKYVELRCDPISGHTALYWYRQSLGQGPEFLIYFQGTGAADDSGLPNDRFFAVRPEGSVSTLKIQRTERGDSAVYLCASSLGGSGELFFGEGSRLTVL.